These 25 T cell receptor beta chains were sequenced from one sample in a study of cytomegalovirus exposure and HLA in healthy donors. Both 60 Vbeta primers and 13 Jbeta primers went into the PCR. Sequenced by immunoSEQ multiplex PCR; TCRdb stores in-frame clones only, minus some. The repertoire holds about 170,000 clones, with around 80% as singletons. Material: PBMCs. These receptors all come from a female donor in good health and CMV-seronegative.

The V gene is TRBV7-2, the J gene TRBJ1-3; perhaps TRBD1 as D (5 bases). Germline CDR1 reads SGHTA; CDR2 reads FQGNSA. V was cut by 6 bases and J by 0 bases, with 9 bases left in between. This CDR3 has 14 residues. The CDR3 sequence is CASSKGFSGNTIYF. The CDR3, as DNA: TGTGCCAGCAGTAAGGGGTTCTCTGGAAACACCATATATTTT.

This chain connects TRBV7-3 to TRBJ2-7; possibly TRBD1 for D (6 bases). The CDR3 runs 16 residues. The V gene lost 3 bases and the J gene lost 2 bases, with 17 bases spanning the gap. Germline V gene lookup returns CDR1 SGHTA and CDR2 FQGTGA. The CDR3 DNA reads as TGTGCCAGCAGCTTGACAGGCCTGTCTAGTACCTACGAGCAGTACTTC. Amino acid sequence: CASSLTGLSSTYEQYF.

V is TRBV5-8 and J is TRBJ1-2; possibly TRBD1 for D (6 bases). CDR3 length equals 15 residues. The ends were cut back, 2 bases at V and 4 bases at J, with 15 bases in the middle. Per germline, CDR1 SGHTS and CDR2 YDEGEE. The CDR3 loop reads CASSLRSRDTYGYTF. The DNA of the CDR3 is TGTGCCAGCAGCTTACGCTCCCGGGACACCTATGGCTACACCTTC.

This chain uses TRBV4-1 with TRBJ1-5; TRBD1 might be the D (6 bases). Trimming took off 3 bases at V and 0 bases at J, with 12 bases between the two ends. Germline lookup yields CDR1 MGHRA and CDR2 YSYEKL. The CDR3 runs to 16 residues. The CDR3 reads CASSQEGGYSNQPQHF. In DNA form, the CDR3 reads TGCGCCAGCAGCCAGGAAGGGGGATATAGCAATCAGCCCCAGCATTTT.

The chain employs TRBV19 and TRBJ1-5; D is unclear. Per the germline V gene, CDR1 is LNHDA and CDR2 is SQIVND (reference sequence). V lost 2 bases and J lost 6, with 5 bases in between. The CDR3 length is 12 residues. Here the CDR3 reads CASSISRQPQHF. Written as DNA, the CDR3 is TGTGCCAGTAGTATAAGCCGTCAGCCCCAGCATTTT. The whole variable domain, filled in from reference TRBV19 and TRBJ1-5, reads DGGITQSPKYLFRKEGQNVTLSCEQNLNHDAMYWYRQDPGQGLRLIYYSQIVNDFQKGDIAEGYSVSREKKESFPLTVTSAQKNPTAFYLCASSISRQPQHFGDGTRLSIL.

This chain uses TRBV28 with TRBJ1-5, with TRBD1 matching 7 bases. Trimming cost V 7 bases and J 6 bases; bases outside gene matches: 12. Germline V gene sequence: CDR1 MDHEN, CDR2 SYDVKM. This CDR3 is built from 15 residues. The CDR3 sequence is CASTPVAGGIQPQHF. Written as DNA, the CDR3 is TGTGCCAGCACCCCGGTGGCAGGGGGAATTCAGCCCCAGCATTTT. The full variable domain, completed using reference TRBV28 and TRBJ1-5, is DVKVTQSSRYLVKRTGEKVFLECVQDMDHENMFWYRQDPGLGLRLIYFSYDVKMKEKGDIPEGYSVSREKKERFSLILESASTNQTSMYLCASTPVAGGIQPQHFGDGTRLSIL.

This chain joins TRBV7-6 and TRBJ2-2, with 7 positions matching TRBD2. CDR3 length: 17 residues. J was trimmed by 3 bases and V by 0 bases; bases with no gene match: 7. From germline, CDR1 is SGHVS and CDR2 FNYEAQ. CDR3 residues: CASSLARGTIYTGELFF. The CDR3 region has the DNA TGTGCCAGCAGCTTAGCTCGGGGGACTATATACACCGGGGAGCTGTTTTTT.

The genes are TRBV13 and TRBJ1-1; maybe TRBD1 (5 bases). Germline V CDR1 and CDR2: PRHDT, FYEKMQ (reference sequence). The CDR3 loop spans 15 amino acids. V lost 5 bases to trimming and J lost 1 base, with 14 bases between them. The chain's CDR3 is CASSRRDSRNTEAFF. The CDR3 DNA is TGTGCCAGCAGCCGAAGAGACAGTCGGAACACTGAAGCTTTCTTT.

The chain couples TRBV5-4 to TRBJ1-1; maybe TRBD1 (6 bases). V lost 3 bases and J 6 bases, leaving 18 bases between the germline ends. The CDR3 runs 15 residues. Germline values: CDR1 SGHNT, CDR2 YYREEE (reference sequence). CDR3 protein: CASSSGTWRDSEAFF. The CDR3 DNA is TGTGCCAGCAGCTCCGGGACATGGAGAGATTCTGAAGCTTTCTTT.

The chain is built from TRBV28 and TRBJ2-7; TRBD2 might be the D (5 bases). The CDR3 is 13 amino acids. The V gene lost 7 bases and the J gene lost 1 base, with 11 bases spanning the gap. Per the germline V gene, CDR1 is MDHEN and CDR2 is SYDVKM. DNA for the CDR3: TGTGCCAGCACAGGACTGGGTTCCTACGAGCAGTACTTC. It encodes CASTGLGSYEQYF.

The V call is TRBV25-1, the J call TRBJ2-6; 9 positions match TRBD1. V shed 4 bases, J shed 1 base, and the junction held 5 bases outside the gene matches. The CDR3 extends over 17 amino acids. The V gene's germline CDR1 is MGHDK and CDR2 SYGVNS. The CDR3 loop reads CASSALGTGSGANVLTF. The CDR3 region has the DNA TGTGCCAGCAGTGCCCTCGGGACAGGGTCTGGGGCCAACGTCCTGACTTTC.

The V and J genes are TRBV7-9 and TRBJ1-1, with D perhaps TRBD1 (5 bases). Between the trimmed V and J ends, which lost 7 bases and 0 bases, there was a span of 18 bases. The germline gives CDR1 SEHNR, CDR2 FQNEAQ (reference sequence). CDR3 length: 16 amino acids. CDR3 sequence reads: CASTAGQVNMNTEAFF. CDR3 DNA: TGTGCCAGCACCGCTGGACAAGTAAACATGAACACTGAAGCTTTCTTT.

The gene calls are TRBV7-8 and TRBJ1-5, with 11 bases lining up with TRBD1. V lost 5 bases and J lost 4; bases outside the gene matches: 4. CDR1 is SGHVS and CDR2 is FQNEAQ in the germline V gene. The CDR3 loop spans 15 amino acids. CDR3 DNA: TGTGCCAGCAGCAGTCGGGACAGGGGGAATCAGCCCCAGCATTTT. Translated: CASSSRDRGNQPQHF.

Turning to this clone: Relative to the germline gene, one junction end is altered; a read error may explain this. The V and J genes are TRBV9 and TRBJ2-6; TRBD1 might be the D (5 bases). This CDR3 spans 19 amino acids. Germline CDR1 SGDLS, CDR2 YYNGEE. The CDR3 is CASSVVDMHQTSGANGLTF. CDR3 sequence (DNA): TGTGCCAGCAGCGTGGTCGACATGCACCAAACCTCTGGGGCCAACGGCCTGACTTTC.

This clone came up a few times. The chain couples TRBV19 to TRBJ1-1; D is unclear. Germline CDR1 and CDR2: LNHDA and SQIVND (reference sequence). The CDR3 consists of 15 residues. The ends were cut back, 6 bases at V and 1 base at J, with 15 bases in the middle. CDR3 coding DNA: TGTGCCAGTAGAATTTTTGGGCCACAGAACACTGAAGCTTTCTTT. Translating it yields CASRIFGPQNTEAFF.

This clone was found a few times. The chain links TRBV11-2 to TRBJ2-7; 11 nucleotides agree with TRBD1. Germline V gene sequence: CDR1 SGHAT, CDR2 FQNNGV. Trimming took 5 bases from V and 3 from J; bases not matched to a gene: 3. The CDR3 runs to 14 residues. This CDR3 reads CASSLGTGGYEQYF. The CDR3 DNA is TGTGCCAGCAGCCTTGGGACAGGGGGCTACGAGCAGTACTTC.

In this sample, this clone turned up once. This chain joins TRBV18 and TRBJ2-3, with TRBD2 matching over 7 bases. Germline-derived CDR1 and CDR2 are KGHSH and LQKENI. This CDR3 contains 16 residues. With 2 bases clipped from V and 5 bases from J, the junction kept 10 bases outside the gene matches. The CDR3 DNA reads as TGTGCCAGCTCACCAAAGGCGGCGGGAGTGAGAGATACGCAGTATTTT. This gives the protein CASSPKAAGVRDTQYF.

Comment on this clone: The sample contains more than one DNA sequence encoding this CDR3. The chain joins TRBV9 to TRBJ2-2, with D uncertain. The germline V and J ends were trimmed by 2 bases and 7 bases, with 6 bases remaining between them. This CDR3 is 12 amino acids long. CDR1 and CDR2 from the germline V gene are SGDLS and YYNGEE. The CDR3 region is CASSVVSGELFF. For the CDR3, the DNA is TGTGCCAGCAGCGTGGTTAGCGGGGAGCTGTTTTTT.

This clone appeared once. This chain connects TRBV4-3 to TRBJ2-2, with D possibly being TRBD2 (5 bases). Trimming took off 6 bases at V and 1 base at J, with 9 bases between the two ends. Germline V gene lookup returns CDR1 LGHNA and CDR2 YSLEER. This CDR3 spans 14 amino acids. The CDR3 coding sequence is TGCGCCAGCAGTCTGGGGAGGAACACCGGGGAGCTGTTTTTT. It is translated as CASSLGRNTGELFF.

The chain couples TRBV13 to TRBJ1-3; D is perhaps TRBD1 (6 bases). CDR1 is PRHDT, CDR2 FYEKMQ, per germline (reference sequence). The CDR3 covers 17 residues. V was pared by 0 bases and J by 1 base, with 13 bases between. DNA for the CDR3: TGTGCCAGCAGCTTAGGGGGCAGGGGATTTTCTGGAAACACCATATATTTT. Translation gives CASSLGGRGFSGNTIYF. Filled out from reference TRBV13 and TRBJ1-3, the complete variable domain reads AAGVIQSPRHLIKEKRETATLKCYPIPRHDTVYWYQQGPGQDPQFLISFYEKMQSDKGSIPDRFSAQQFSDYHSELNMSSLELGDSALYFCASSLGGRGFSGNTIYFGEGSWLTVV.

This clone showed up just once. This sequence joins TRBV30 and TRBJ2-7; D perhaps matches TRBD2 (6 bases). CDR1 and CDR2 from the germline V gene are GTSNPN and SVGIG (reference sequence). The CDR3 has 12 amino acids. For the CDR3, the DNA is TGTGCGTCGGAGAGGGGACTGGCCGAGCAGTACTTC. It codes for CASERGLAEQYF.

This clone was recorded a few times. V is TRBV11-2 and J is TRBJ1-6, with TRBD1 as a possible D gene (5 bases). CDR1 SGHAT and CDR2 FQNNGV come from the germline V gene. Deletions cut 5 bases from V and 11 bases from J, with 19 bases between. This CDR3 contains 15 residues. CDR3 bases: TGTGCCAGCAGCCAACCCGGGACCGGGACTGCACCCCTCCACTTT. Protein: CASSQPGTGTAPLHF.

The chain carries TRBV28 and TRBJ2-6, with D uncertain. The CDR3 loop spans 14 amino acids. Deletions cut 5 bases from V and 0 bases from J, with 5 bases between. The germline gives CDR1 MDHEN, CDR2 SYDVKM. The CDR3 spells CASSPHSGANVLTF. The CDR3 nucleotides read TGTGCCAGCAGTCCCCACTCTGGGGCCAACGTCCTGACTTTC.

The rearrangement links TRBV27 to TRBJ2-2, with 9 positions matching TRBD2. Germline V gives CDR1 MNHEY, CDR2 SMNVEV (reference sequence). CDR3 length equals 17 residues. V lost 3 bases to trimming and J lost 1 base; unmatched junction nucleotides: 6. The CDR3 DNA sequence: TGTGCCAGCAGTTTCGTTACTAGCGGGTGGAACACCGGGGAGCTGTTTTTT. As protein: CASSFVTSGWNTGELFF.

To note about this clone: Lacking the conserved final phenylalanine or tryptophan, this CDR3 likely reflects a read error. The chain recombines TRBV11-2 with TRBJ2-3; D is uncertain. Trimming left V 1 base short and J 4 bases short, with 6 bases between. Per germline, CDR1 SGHAT and CDR2 FQNNGV. The CDR3 has 13 residues. CDR3 bases: TGTGCCAGCAGCTTAGTATGGTCAGATACGCAGTATCTT. Amino acids: CASSLVWSDTQYL.